The clone carrying this TCR beta chain appeared a few times. Its antigen is undetermined. Given a much more abundant clone one base away, this may be a read error. TCRdb called the RT-PCR reads again in MiXCR, with one record for every CDR3 protein. The table includes over 150,000 distinct CDR3 sequences, about 10% detected once. Germline V gene data show CDR1 as DFQATT and CDR2 as SNEGSKA (reference sequence). The CDR3 covers 17 residues. These data belong to a study of response to subunit inactivated influenza vaccine. General study results and limits: It was the authors' suggestion that each seasonal influenza vaccination recruits few new T cells.

This receptor was obtained from a man between 50 and 59 years old who received an inactivated influenza vaccine. The sequencing here drew on non-naive T cells sorted from PBMCs, taken on the day of vaccination. V usage is TRBV20-1 and J usage is TRBJ2-3; a weak D match, TRBD2 (5 bases). CDR3 sequence (DNA): TGCTGTGCTAGAGATCGGTCTCCTAGCACTTCCACAGATACGCAGTATTTT. Translation gives CCARDRSPSTSTDTQYF.